This is a list of T cell receptor beta chains from one sample in a study of regulatory T cells in long-lasting Graves disease. TCRdb re-analysed the multiplex PCR reads in MiXCR, keeping a single row per CDR3 protein. The table records approximately 210,000 distinct CDR3 sequences, about 16% of them present only once. The material was peripheral blood mononuclear cells (PBMCs), obtained at new diagnosis, from a patient treated with antithyroid drugs. The source is a female donor with Graves disease. CDR3s include the opening cysteine and the closing phenylalanine or tryptophan. Each record gives: D gene, clone size, V gene, J gene, CDR3 protein, CDR3 DNA. A D gene is named only where the DNA matches it firmly. A row's size may be missing; if present it is once, few, many or a size class.

>-|many|TRBV9|TRBJ1-2
CASSPLPGDGYTF
TGTGCCAGCAGCCCCCTCCCAGGGGATGGCTACACCTTC
>TRBD1|-|TRBV6-1|TRBJ2-1
CASSEHQSQGNEQFF
TGTGCCAGCAGTGAACACCAGTCACAGGGGAATGAGCAGTTCTTC
>TRBD2|many|TRBV7-2|TRBJ2-2
CASSLVGLAELAGELFF
TGTGCCAGCAGCTTAGTCGGACTAGCGGAGCTGGCCGGGGAGCTGTTTTTT
>-|many|TRBV10-3|TRBJ1-5
CAISQGAGQPQHF
TGTGCCATCAGCCAGGGTGCAGGGCAGCCCCAGCATTTT
>-|few|TRBV5-6|TRBJ2-1
CASTAYVYNEQFF
TGTGCCAGCACTGCGTATGTGTACAATGAGCAGTTCTTC
>-|-|TRBV10-2|TRBJ2-3
CASSVRRLRVSGDTQYF
TGCGCCAGCAGTGTACGAAGGTTGAGGGTGAGTGGAGATACGCAGTATTTT
>-|-|TRBV7-6|TRBJ1-1
CASSPGQYTEAFF
TGTGCCAGCAGCCCAGGACAGTACACTGAAGCTTTCTTT
>-|few|TRBV7-9|TRBJ1-4
CASSNPKEGANEKLFF
TGTGCCAGCAGCAACCCCAAGGAAGGGGCTAATGAAAAACTGTTTTTT
>TRBD1|-|TRBV27|TRBJ1-6
CASMTGMSSYNSPLHF
TGTGCCAGCATGACAGGGATGAGCTCCTATAATTCACCCCTCCACTTT
>TRBD2|-|TRBV2|TRBJ2-1
CASKSGTYNEQFF
TGTGCCAGCAAAAGCGGGACCTACAATGAGCAGTTCTTC
>-|few|TRBV24-1|TRBJ2-3
CATSDPSGPKPDTQYF
TGTGCCACCAGTGATCCGTCGGGGCCAAAGCCAGATACGCAGTATTTT
>-|many|TRBV11-2|TRBJ2-5
CASSSLGLGETQYF
TGTGCCAGCAGCTCCCTCGGGCTTGGAGAGACCCAGTACTTC
>TRBD1|-|TRBV29-1|TRBJ2-2
CSVWDRGRGTGELFF
TGCAGCGTTTGGGACAGGGGTCGGGGCACCGGGGAGCTGTTTTTT
>-|many|TRBV12-5|TRBJ2-7
CASGQNYEQYF
TGTGCTAGTGGGCAAAACTACGAGCAGTACTTC
>-|many|TRBV3-1|TRBJ2-7
CASSQLSAYEQYF
TGTGCCAGCAGCCAGCTGAGCGCCTACGAGCAGTACTTC
>TRBD2|many|TRBV27|TRBJ2-7
CASKLGLAGTNEQYF
TGTGCCAGCAAGTTGGGACTAGCGGGAACCAACGAGCAGTACTTC
>-|many|TRBV6-1|TRBJ1-6
CASSAPWGVANSPLHF
TGTGCCAGCAGTGCCCCTTGGGGAGTAGCTAATTCACCCCTCCACTTT
>-|few|TRBV12-3/TRBV12-4|TRBJ2-7
CALPPPESF
TGTGCCCTCCCCCCCCCCGAGTCCTTC
>TRBD1|many|TRBV15|TRBJ1-6
CATSTRTGDSPLHF
TGTGCCACCAGCACCCGGACAGGGGATTCACCCCTCCACTTT
>-|many|TRBV3-1|TRBJ2-2
CASSQLSGATNTGELFF
TGTGCCAGCAGCCAACTATCGGGGGCAACGAACACCGGGGAGCTGTTTTTT
>-|-|TRBV19|TRBJ2-3
CASSPSGGTTQYF
TGTGCCAGTAGTCCTTCGGGGGGCACTACGCAGTATTTT
>TRBD2|-|TRBV7-3|TRBJ2-1
CASSLFAGISGRNNEQFF
TGTGCCAGCAGCTTATTCGCGGGGATTAGCGGGAGGAACAATGAGCAGTTCTTC
>-|-|TRBV19|TRBJ1-1
CASIKAGLINEAFF
TGTGCCAGTATTAAGGCCGGACTAATAAATGAAGCTTTCTTT
>-|many|TRBV9|TRBJ1-2
CASSRAGGYTF
TGTGCCAGCTCCAGGGCGGGTGGCTACACCTTC
>-|many|TRBV11-2|TRBJ1-1
CASSFGENTEAFF
TGTGCCAGCAGCTTCGGTGAGAACACTGAAGCTTTCTTT
>-|many|TRBV3-1|TRBJ1-5
CASSQGGGGQDQPQHF
TGTGCCAGCAGCCAAGGAGGGGGGGGGCAGGATCAGCCCCAGCATTTT
>-|many|TRBV9|TRBJ2-5
CASSRFEGRQETQYF
TGTGCCAGCAGCCGATTTGAGGGACGCCAAGAGACCCAGTACTTC
>-|many|TRBV6-1|TRBJ1-4
CASRISGDGGEKLFF
TGTGCCAGCAGGATCTCAGGGGACGGGGGGGAAAAACTGTTTTTT
>TRBD2|-|TRBV10-3|TRBJ2-1
CASSEGRLAGGLYNEQFF
TGTGCCAGCAGTGAAGGGCGACTAGCGGGAGGGCTTTACAATGAGCAGTTCTTC
>TRBD1|-|TRBV5-4|TRBJ2-1
CASSSTGGFRNEQFF
TGTGCCAGCAGCTCGACAGGGGGATTTAGGAATGAGCAGTTCTTC
>-|many|TRBV6-1|TRBJ2-3
CASSVWRGRGTDTQYF
TGTGCCAGCAGTGTGTGGCGGGGCCGAGGCACAGATACGCAGTATTTT
>-|-|TRBV28|TRBJ2-7
CASSLTQGYEQYF
TGTGCCAGCAGTCTAACGCAGGGCTACGAGCAGTACTTC
>-|many|TRBV2|TRBJ2-5
CASSFKETQYF
TGTGCCAGCAGCTTTAAAGAGACCCAGTACTTC
>-|many|TRBV3-1|TRBJ1-4
CASSLRGESPGKLFF
TGTGCCAGCAGCCTAAGGGGGGAGTCCCCGGGGAAACTGTTTTTT
>-|many|TRBV2|TRBJ2-7
CASSGNYEQYF
TGTGCCAGCAGTGGGAATTACGAGCAGTACTTC
>-|few|TRBV9|TRBJ2-1
CASSVRVADNNEQFF
TGTGCCAGCAGCGTAAGGGTGGCTGACAACAATGAGCAGTTCTTC
>TRBD1|many|TRBV12-3/TRBV12-4|TRBJ2-5
CASRARGETQYF
TGTGCCAGCAGAGCCAGGGGGGAGACCCAGTACTTC
>-|many|TRBV15|TRBJ2-7
CATRFSAGSYEQYF
TGTGCCACCAGGTTTTCGGCGGGTTCCTACGAGCAGTACTTC
>-|many|TRBV19|TRBJ1-2
CAARMGAGALNYGYTF
TGTGCCGCTCGTATGGGGGCTGGGGCCCTTAACTATGGCTACACCTTC
>-|many|TRBV20-1|TRBJ2-5
CSARLTRDSWGFQETQYF
TGCAGTGCTAGACTAACCAGGGACTCCTGGGGCTTCCAAGAGACCCAGTACTTC
>TRBD2|few|TRBV7-9|TRBJ2-1
CASRTREGGDEQFF
TGTGCCAGCAGGACGCGGGAGGGGGGGGATGAGCAGTTCTTC
>-|many|TRBV11-2|TRBJ2-1
CASSLEGSGGRNEQFF
TGTGCCAGCAGCTTAGAAGGTAGCGGAGGGCGAAATGAGCAGTTCTTC